These 8 T cell receptor beta chains share one sample of origin, sequenced in a study of identical twins' blood T cells. TCRdb recomputed calls from the 5' RACE reads with MiXCR, one row per CDR3 protein. The top ten clones hold about 6% of a sample with 350,000 to 400,000 distinct CDR3 sequences, roughly 31% of them seen once. The specimen sequenced was PBMCs. These receptors were collected from a woman aged 18-49 years in good health.

This clonotype was counted between two and nine times. The chain carries TRBV7-6 and TRBJ2-5; D uncertain. Between the trimmed V and J ends, which lost 2 bases and 2 bases, there was a span of 6 bases. CDR3 length: 13 residues. Germline V gene sequence: CDR1 SGHVS, CDR2 FNYEAQ. Here the CDR3 reads CASSLFGQETQYF. CDR3 bases: TGTGCCAGCAGCTTATTCGGGCAAGAGACCCAGTACTTC.

This clonotype was observed at least ten times. The V gene is TRBV18, the J gene TRBJ2-1, with D maybe TRBD2 (6 bases). CDR1 is KGHSH, CDR2 LQKENI, per germline. The CDR3 consists of 15 residues. V was pared by 6 bases and J by 6 bases, with 18 bases between. CDR3 protein: CASSSRLVSGNEQFF. CDR3 DNA: TGTGCCAGCTCGTCGCGACTAGTATCGGGCAATGAGCAGTTCTTC.

This clonotype was seen a handful of times. V is TRBV20-1 and J is TRBJ1-6, with 9 bases identical to TRBD1. The CDR3 has 15 residues. Per germline, CDR1 DFQATT and CDR2 SNEGSKA (reference sequence). V lost 3 bases, J lost 6 bases, and 6 bases stayed unmatched. The CDR3 DNA sequence: TGCAGTGCTAGGTCTACGGGACAGGGTAATTCACCCCTCCACTTT. This encodes CSARSTGQGNSPLHF.

Only a few counts were recorded for this clonotype. V is TRBV5-1 and J is TRBJ2-1; D is unresolved. From germline, CDR1 is SGHRS and CDR2 YFSETQ. The CDR3 is 15 residues long. The V end lost 0 bases, the J end lost 5 bases, and 12 bases lay between the germline ends. CDR3 nucleotides: TGCGCCAGCAGCTTGGGGACCAGAAAAAACAATGAGCAGTTCTTC. It specifies CASSLGTRKNNEQFF.

This clonotype was seen many times. The V and J genes are TRBV20-1 and TRBJ1-2; TRBD1 matches at 7 bases. This CDR3 has 14 residues. Trimming removed 6 bases from V and 2 bases from J; junction bases left unmatched: 9. Germline CDR1 reads DFQATT; CDR2 reads SNEGSKA (reference sequence). This CDR3 reads CSAQPGQRNYGYTF. The CDR3 region has the DNA TGCAGTGCCCAGCCGGGACAGAGAAACTATGGCTACACCTTC.

This clonotype was seen ten or more times. The J gene is TRBJ1-2, the V gene TRBV9; 9 positions agree with TRBD1. The CDR3 has 15 residues. The germline gives CDR1 SGDLS, CDR2 YYNGEE. V was clipped by 4 bases and J by 4 bases; unmatched bases: 8. In DNA, the CDR3 is TGTGCCAGCAGCTCAGGACAGGGGAGTATCTATGGCTACACCTTC. Residues: CASSSGQGSIYGYTF.

This clonotype was detected many times. V usage is TRBV19 and J usage is TRBJ1-5; possibly TRBD1 for D (6 bases). The CDR3 loop spans 15 amino acids. Germline CDR1 LNHDA, CDR2 SQIVND (reference sequence). V lost 3 bases and J 4 bases, leaving 13 bases between the germline ends. CDR3 loop: CASSIHFTGNQPQHF. The CDR3, as DNA: TGTGCCAGTAGTATCCATTTTACAGGGAATCAGCCCCAGCATTTT.

The V call is TRBV2, the J call TRBJ1-2, with a tentative D call TRBD1 (6 bases). This CDR3 is built from 14 residues. Germline V CDR1 and CDR2: SNHLY, FYNNEI. Trimming left V 6 bases short and J 5 bases short, with 16 bases between. Here the CDR3 reads CASRDPTGFYGYTF. Here the CDR3 DNA reads TGTGCCAGCAGGGACCCCACAGGGTTTTATGGCTACACCTTC. The full variable domain, its missing parts supplied by reference TRBV2 and TRBJ1-2, is EPEVTQTPSHQVTQMGQEVILRCVPISNHLYFYWYRQILGQKVEFLVSFYNNEISEKSEIFDDQFSVERPDGSNFTLKIRSTKLEDSAMYFCASRDPTGFYGYTFGSGTRLTVV.